This T cell receptor (beta chain) was profiled in a study of identical twins. This CDR3 comprises 15 residues. V was pared by 1 base and J by 6 bases, with 12 bases between. This clonotype occurred a few times. TCRdb used MiXCR to reprocess the 5' RACE reads, holding one entry per CDR3 protein. In the table there are about 720,000 distinct CDR3 sequences, 8.5% to 9.5% of which are singletons. The same specimen was also included in a second study, on yellow fever vaccine responses in identical twins.

The sequencing sample was made of PBMCs. The V call is TRBV12-3 or TRBV12-4, the J call TRBJ2-2; no clear D. This TCR came from a woman under 30 in good health. The CDR3 here is CASSLGAGGPGELFF. CDR3 bases: TGTGCCAGCAGTTTAGGGGCAGGCGGCCCCGGGGAGCTGTTTTTT.